These 25 T cell receptor beta chains were all obtained from the same sample, sequenced in a study of blood T cell repertoires in COVID-19. Sequencing was performed with immunoSEQ multiplex PCR; in TCRdb, only in-frame clones are kept and a portion is missing. This table has around 190,000 clones, about four fifths appearing once. Specimen: peripheral blood. Receptors were obtained from a man in his sixties with acute or convalescent COVID-19.

This chain connects TRBV5-1 to TRBJ1-3; D gene unclear. In germline, CDR1 is SGHRS, CDR2 YFSETQ. This CDR3 is 16 amino acids long. Deletions cut 2 bases from V and 4 bases from J, with 16 bases between. The CDR3 DNA sequence: TGCGCCAGCAGCTTAACGGGGTCCGTAGCAGGAAACACCATATATTTT. It specifies CASSLTGSVAGNTIYF.

This clone came up a few times. Other DNA sequences in the sample encode the same CDR3. The CDR3 DNA is TGTGCCAGCAGCCAAGATGGGCAGGGGGATGGCTACACCTTC. This codes for CASSQDGQGDGYTF. The chain couples TRBV4-2 to TRBJ1-2, with TRBD1 matching over 7 bases. V lost 0 bases to trimming and J lost 6 bases; unmatched junction nucleotides: 4. The germline gives CDR1 LGHNA, CDR2 YNFKEQ. The CDR3 runs 14 residues.

V usage is TRBV9 and J usage is TRBJ2-1; D may be TRBD2 (5 bases). V was cut by 1 base and J by 7 bases, with 12 bases left in between. The CDR3 is 14 amino acids. The germline gives CDR1 SGDLS, CDR2 YYNGEE. The CDR3 here is CASSVWWLANEQFF. DNA of the CDR3: TGTGCCAGCAGCGTATGGTGGCTAGCTAATGAGCAGTTCTTC.

The V gene is TRBV6-5, the J gene TRBJ2-7; 13 nucleotides line up with TRBD2. The CDR3 extends over 16 amino acids. V dropped 0 bases and J dropped 9; count of bases not matched to a gene: 8. Germline values: CDR1 MNHEY, CDR2 SVGAGI. This CDR3 reads CASSYSITSGRAMQYF. The CDR3 DNA reads as TGTGCCAGCAGTTACTCGATAACTAGCGGGAGGGCGATGCAGTACTTC.

This chain links TRBV9 with TRBJ1-1, with D maybe TRBD1 (5 bases). This CDR3 is built from 15 residues. V dropped 3 bases and J dropped 2 bases, with 14 bases sitting between them. Germline CDR1 reads SGDLS; CDR2 reads YYNGEE. The CDR3 DNA follows: TGTGCCAGCAGCGGTAGTCAGGGCGCCAACACTGAAGCTTTCTTT. Translation: CASSGSQGANTEAFF.

The chain is built from TRBV7-2 and TRBJ2-7; TRBD2 matches at 9 bases. Germline values: CDR1 SGHTA, CDR2 FQGNSA. The CDR3 is 13 residues long. The V segment lost 10 bases and the J segment 3 bases; nucleotides outside the gene matches: 7. This CDR3 is CATGQTSGYEQYF. As DNA, the CDR3 is TGTGCCACAGGGCAGACTAGCGGCTACGAGCAGTACTTC.

The rearrangement uses TRBV6-5 and TRBJ2-7; possible D gene TRBD1, 6 bases. Trimming cost V 6 bases and J 3 bases, with 15 bases left between them. The CDR3 extends over 14 amino acids. Germline-derived CDR1 and CDR2 are MNHEY and SVGAGI. CDR3 DNA: TGTGCCAGCAGCCACACCGAACAGGGCTACGAGCAGTACTTC. Residues: CASSHTEQGYEQYF.

This chain uses TRBV3-1 (or the pseudogene TRBV3-2) with TRBJ1-5; 7 nucleotides agree with TRBD1. Per the germline V gene, CDR1 is LGHDT and CDR2 is YNNKEL (reference sequence). Germline trimming cut 2 bases from V and 4 bases from J; bases unmatched to any gene: 14. The CDR3 extends over 18 amino acids. The CDR3 loop is CASSQSPLTGLGNQPQHF. In DNA form, the CDR3 reads TGTGCCAGCAGCCAATCGCCGCTGACAGGGCTAGGAAATCAGCCCCAGCATTTT.

The chain joins TRBV6-1 to TRBJ2-5; 8 bases map to TRBD1. After removal of 5 bases from V and 5 bases from J, the junction contained 7 bases not matched to a gene. The CDR3 is made up of 14 amino acids. CDR1 and CDR2 from the germline V gene are MNHNS and SASEGT. The CDR3 coding sequence is TGTGCCAGCAGTCCCGGACAGGGCGGGGAGACCCAGTACTTC. Residues: CASSPGQGGETQYF.

J is TRBJ2-3 and V is TRBV11-2, with TRBD2 matching 13 bases. CDR3 length: 16 residues. With V trimmed by 1 base and J by 3 bases, 1 base remained unmatched. Per the germline V gene, CDR1 is SGHAT and CDR2 is FQNNGV. The CDR3 region has the DNA TGTGCCAGCAGCTTAGGGGGACTAGCGGGGACAGATACGCAGTATTTT. It translates to CASSLGGLAGTDTQYF.

The rearrangement links TRBV20-1 to TRBJ1-5; 7 nucleotides agree with TRBD1. The CDR3 totals 14 residues. After removal of 3 bases from V and 5 bases from J, the junction contained 7 bases not matched to a gene. Germline-derived CDR1 and CDR2 are DFQATT and SNEGSKA (reference sequence). The CDR3, as DNA: TGCAGTGCTAGTTGGCAGGGGGTTCATCAGCCCCAGCATTTT. Encoded protein: CSASWQGVHQPQHF.

This chain joins TRBV5-1 and TRBJ2-2; TRBD2 matches 8 bases. V was clipped by 4 bases and J by 0 bases; unmatched bases: 8. The germline V gene encodes CDR1 SGHRS and CDR2 YFSETQ. This CDR3 is built from 17 residues. The DNA of the CDR3 is TGCGCCAGCAGCCAAATACCGGGACTAGCGAACACCGGGGAGCTGTTTTTT. It codes for CASSQIPGLANTGELFF.

The chain links TRBV3-1 (or the pseudogene TRBV3-2) to TRBJ2-2, with TRBD2 matching 9 bases. CDR3 size: 17 residues. V shed 0 bases and J 4 bases; nucleotides not matched to a gene: 6. The germline gives CDR1 LGHDT, CDR2 YNNKEL (reference sequence). The CDR3 DNA sequence: TGTGCCAGCAGCCAAGATATAGGACTAGCGCGCACCGGGGAGCTGTTTTTT. Translated, it gives CASSQDIGLARTGELFF.

The rearrangement joins TRBV4-2 to TRBJ1-1; 8 bases are shared with TRBD1. The CDR3 sequence is 13 residues long. The germline CDR1 and CDR2 sequences are LGHNA and YNFKEQ. Losses at the gene ends were 4 bases for V and 5 bases for J; bases not matched to a gene: 3. The chain's CDR3 is CASSLTGGTEAFF. The CDR3, as DNA: TGTGCCAGCAGCCTTACAGGGGGGACTGAAGCTTTCTTT.

The chain joins TRBV6-5 to TRBJ2-7; the D gene is possibly TRBD2 (6 bases). Between the trimmed V and J ends, which lost 5 bases and 0 bases, there was a span of 8 bases. The germline V gene encodes CDR1 MNHEY and CDR2 SVGAGI. The CDR3 loop spans 13 amino acids. CDR3 region: CASSPGDSYEQYF. DNA for the CDR3: TGTGCCAGCAGTCCGGGGGACTCCTACGAGCAGTACTTC.

The chain joins TRBV10-3 to TRBJ1-5, with 7 bases aligning to TRBD1. The CDR3 spans 19 residues. The ends lost 4 bases at V and 0 bases at J; junction bases unmatched: 15. Germline loops: CDR1 ENHRY, CDR2 SYGVKD. CDR3 in amino acids: CAISGGRGRGDDSNQPQHF. CDR3 bases: TGTGCCATCAGTGGGGGGCGTGGCAGGGGGGATGATAGCAATCAGCCCCAGCATTTT.

The genes are TRBV6-5 and TRBJ1-5, with 8 nucleotides matching TRBD1. This CDR3 region has 15 residues. V shed 2 bases and J 8 bases; nucleotides not matched to a gene: 8. Germline V lookup: CDR1 MNHEY, CDR2 SVGAGI. Here the CDR3 DNA reads TGTGCCAGCAGTTACAGTTCAGGGGGCAAGGAGCCCCAGCATTTT. It translates to CASSYSSGGKEPQHF.

Remarks on this clone: The junction and the germline gene differ at one end; a read error may be behind it. J is TRBJ2-2 and V is TRBV12-3 or TRBV12-4, with no clear D. This CDR3 comprises 12 residues. In nucleotides, the CDR3 is TGTGCCAGCAGCATCAACAGCGGGGAGCTGTTTTTT. Encoded protein: CASSINSGELFF.

The V and J genes are TRBV27 and TRBJ2-3; perhaps TRBD1 as D (6 bases). CDR3 length: 16 residues. CDR1 is MNHEY, CDR2 SMNVEV, per germline (reference sequence). Between the trimmed V and J ends, which lost 4 bases and 2 bases, there was a span of 16 bases. CDR3 region: CASSSLGALFTDTQYF. CDR3 coding DNA: TGTGCCAGCAGTTCCCTGGGGGCCTTATTCACAGATACGCAGTATTTT.

The rearrangement uses TRBV24-1 and TRBJ2-1, with D perhaps TRBD1 (5 bases). The CDR3 runs to 18 residues. Germline V gives CDR1 KGHDR, CDR2 SFDVKD. Trimming removed 4 bases from V and 0 bases from J, with 18 bases in between. Here the CDR3 DNA reads TGTGCCACCAGTGACTCTACGACAGCTAGGAGCTCCTACAATGAGCAGTTCTTC. Translation: CATSDSTTARSSYNEQFF.

The chain recombines TRBV20-1 with TRBJ2-7; 8 bases agree with TRBD2. This CDR3 contains 16 residues. CDR1 is DFQATT and CDR2 is SNEGSKA in the germline V gene (reference sequence). V trimming: 4 bases; J trimming: 0 bases; junction bases outside the gene matches: 11. CDR3 DNA sequence: TGCAGTGCTAATGACGCTAGCGGGTTGTCCTCCTACGAGCAGTACTTC. Its protein is CSANDASGLSSYEQYF.

J is TRBJ2-7 and V is TRBV4-2, with 8 bases identical to TRBD2. V dropped 0 bases and J dropped 4; count of bases not matched to a gene: 5. This CDR3 has 15 residues. The germline V gene encodes CDR1 LGHNA and CDR2 YNFKEQ. The DNA for the CDR3 is TGTGCCAGCAGCCAAGATTTCCGGGGGGGGTACGAGCAGTACTTC. The encoded protein is CASSQDFRGGYEQYF.

This chain uses TRBV12-3 or TRBV12-4 with TRBJ2-1; 7 bases fit TRBD2. This CDR3 comprises 13 residues. Losses at the gene ends were 3 bases for V and 6 bases for J; bases not matched to a gene: 2. CDR3 nucleotides: TGTGCCAGCAGTTTTGGCGGGGGCAATGAGCAGTTCTTC. This encodes CASSFGGGNEQFF.

V and J are TRBV6-5 and TRBJ2-7; the match to TRBD1 covers 7 bases. V lost 5 bases, J lost 6 bases, and 10 bases stayed unmatched. The CDR3 runs to 14 residues. Germline CDR1 MNHEY, CDR2 SVGAGI. CDR3 coding DNA: TGTGCCAGCAGTCCCCGACAGGGATCGGGCGAGCAGTACTTC. Protein: CASSPRQGSGEQYF.

The J gene is TRBJ1-3, the V gene TRBV5-1; TRBD1 matches 7 bases. V gave up 4 bases and J gave up 5 bases; unmatched junction bases: 9. This CDR3 is built from 15 residues. The germline gives CDR1 SGHRS, CDR2 YFSETQ. For the CDR3, the DNA is TGCGCCAGCAGCATGGGGGGGACAGTAAGAAACACCATATATTTT. This codes for CASSMGGTVRNTIYF.